Below, 16 T cell receptor beta chains from the same sample are listed, as sequenced in a study of T cell responses to AZD1222 COVID-19 vaccine (dated by TCRdb to about 2021). Explained via the paper, the time point label denotes: about 28 days (+/-7) after the second vaccine dose. Sample treatment or condition, as interpreted from the label and publication: meningococcal conjugate vaccine given as trial control. The library was made by the immunoSEQ multiplex PCR assay. TCRdb limited this immuneACCESS table to in-frame rearrangements with V and J called. A share of clones is missing; checked studies link under half to unresolved V genes, and the rest is unexplained. In this sample the table shows roughly 200,000 clones, about 94% of which occur a single time. The top ten constitute over 1.5% of the sample. The sequencing used peripheral blood, collected 28 days after the second dose of the MenACWY control vaccine. The origin of the receptors is an adult who received the MenACWY meningococcal vaccine as a control.

V usage is TRBV28 and J usage is TRBJ2-3; TRBD1 aligns across 8 bases. J was trimmed by 4 bases and V by 1 base; bases with no gene match: 10. This CDR3 has 17 residues. CDR1 and CDR2 (germline): MDHEN, SYDVKM. CDR3 sequence (DNA): TGTGCCAGCAGTTTATTAGTCTTGGACAGGGTCGCAGATACGCAGTATTTT. Translated: CASSLLVLDRVADTQYF.

V usage is TRBV12-3 or TRBV12-4 and J usage is TRBJ2-5; D is possibly TRBD2 (5 bases). The CDR3 runs to 13 residues. Trimming shortened V by 1 base and J by 5 bases, and 8 bases separated the two germline ends. The DNA for the CDR3 is TGTGCCAGCAGTTTAGAGGGAGTGGAGACCCAGTACTTC. Protein: CASSLEGVETQYF.

This clone was observed once. The V call is TRBV28, the J call TRBJ1-6, with TRBD1 matching over 10 bases. CDR3 length equals 16 residues. CDR1 is MDHEN and CDR2 is SYDVKM in the germline V gene. V was pared by 2 bases and J by 7 bases, with 5 bases of the junction left unmatched. In DNA form, the CDR3 reads TGTGCCAGCAGTTTACTCGGACAGGGGGTAAATTCACCCCTCCACTTT. Translated: CASSLLGQGVNSPLHF.

V and J are TRBV2 and TRBJ1-3; 10 bases are a match to TRBD1. From germline, CDR1 is SNHLY and CDR2 FYNNEI. The CDR3 sequence is 15 residues long. V shed 6 bases, J shed 2 bases, and the junction held 4 bases outside the gene matches. The CDR3 bases are TGTGCCAGCAGGGGACAGGGGTTCCCTGGAAACACCATATATTTT. Its translation: CASRGQGFPGNTIYF.

CDR3: CASSGTGWSGNTIYF. The CDR3, as DNA: TGTGCCAGCAGTGGGACAGGGTGGTCAGGAAACACCATATATTTT. The chain is built from TRBV2 and TRBJ1-3, with TRBD1 matching 8 bases. With 4 bases clipped from V and 4 bases from J, the junction kept 6 bases outside the gene matches. The CDR3 is made up of 15 amino acids. The V gene's germline CDR1 is SNHLY and CDR2 FYNNEI.

The V and J genes are TRBV5-1 and TRBJ2-5, with 7 positions matching TRBD1. There are 14 residues in the CDR3. V gave up 4 bases and J gave up 3 bases; unmatched junction bases: 6. The germline CDR1 and CDR2 sequences are SGHRS and YFSETQ. CDR3 sequence (DNA): TGCGCCAGCAGCGGACGGACAGGTGAAGAGACCCAGTACTTC. Translation: CASSGRTGEETQYF.

V is TRBV27 and J is TRBJ2-3; 7 nucleotides match TRBD1. This CDR3 is 16 amino acids long. The germline V gene encodes CDR1 MNHEY and CDR2 SMNVEV (reference sequence). Trimming cost V 5 bases and J 3 bases; bases outside gene matches: 11. CDR3 in DNA: TGTGCCAGCAGTCCCTTGGACAGGATTAGGACAGATACGCAGTATTTT. Its protein is CASSPLDRIRTDTQYF.

The rearrangement uses TRBV3-1 (or the pseudogene TRBV3-2) and TRBJ1-1; D not certain. V lost 0 bases to trimming and J lost 3 bases, with 8 bases between them. CDR3 length: 14 amino acids. Germline V CDR1 and CDR2: LGHDT, YNNKEL (reference sequence). The CDR3 nucleotides are TGTGCCAGCAGCCAAGAGCCGCGGTACACTGAAGCTTTCTTT. This codes for CASSQEPRYTEAFF.

The V gene is TRBV9, the J gene TRBJ2-7, with 11 bases lining up with TRBD1. V lost 4 bases and J lost 5; bases outside the gene matches: 11. Germline CDR1 is SGDLS and CDR2 is YYNGEE. This CDR3 is built from 16 residues. CDR3 loop: CASSLFAGTGGDEQYF. Written as DNA, the CDR3 is TGTGCCAGCAGCTTATTTGCCGGGACAGGGGGGGACGAGCAGTACTTC.

The chain joins TRBV4-1 to TRBJ2-7, with no clear D. Between the trimmed V and J ends, which lost 0 bases and 3 bases, there was a span of 6 bases. The V gene's germline CDR1 is MGHRA and CDR2 YSYEKL. This CDR3 is built from 13 residues. The CDR3 reads CASSQDFHYEQYF. The CDR3 nucleotides are TGCGCCAGCAGCCAAGATTTCCACTACGAGCAGTACTTC.

V usage is TRBV28 and J usage is TRBJ1-1; possible D gene TRBD1, 5 bases. Germline lookup yields CDR1 MDHEN and CDR2 SYDVKM. This CDR3 contains 15 residues. Trimming took off 1 base at V and 5 bases at J, with 14 bases between the two ends. The CDR3 region is CASSLSDGGGTEAFF. The CDR3 nucleotides are TGTGCCAGCAGTTTATCTGACGGGGGTGGAACTGAAGCTTTCTTT. The entire variable domain, with the rest obtained from reference TRBV28 and TRBJ1-1, is as follows: DVKVTQSSRYLVKRTGEKVFLECVQDMDHENMFWYRQDPGLGLRLIYFSYDVKMKEKGDIPEGYSVSREKKERFSLILESASTNQTSMYLCASSLSDGGGTEAFFGQGTRLTVV.

On this clone itself: Different DNA sequences within this sample yield the same CDR3. The chain combines TRBV3-1 (or the pseudogene TRBV3-2) with TRBJ2-7; no firm D call. Germline CDR1 is LGHDT and CDR2 is YNNKEL (reference sequence). V lost 3 bases to trimming and J lost 2 bases, with 5 bases between them. This CDR3 has 12 residues. The CDR3 bases are TGTGCCAGCAGCCAGGGTCCCTACGAGCAGTACTTC. As protein: CASSQGPYEQYF.

The genes are TRBV13 and TRBJ1-2, with no clear D. Between the trimmed V and J ends, which lost 7 bases and 6 bases, there was a span of 18 bases. The CDR3 length is 14 residues. Germline values: CDR1 PRHDT, CDR2 FYEKMQ (reference sequence). CDR3 DNA sequence: TGTGCCAGCACTATACTCGGAGGTGGGAATGGCTACACCTTC. It translates to CASTILGGGNGYTF.

The chain uses TRBV5-1 and TRBJ2-3; TRBD1 matches at 10 bases. The length of the CDR3 is 16 residues. V dropped 0 bases and J dropped 4; count of bases not matched to a gene: 5. The germline V gene encodes CDR1 SGHRS and CDR2 YFSETQ. The CDR3 loop reads CASSLEGQGLADTQYF. DNA for the CDR3: TGCGCCAGCAGCTTGGAGGGACAGGGGTTAGCAGATACGCAGTATTTT. Supplemented by reference TRBV5-1 and TRBJ2-3, the full variable domain reads KAGVTQTPRYLIKTRGQQVTLSCSPISGHRSVSWYQQTPGQGLQFLFEYFSETQRNKGNFPGRFSGRQFSNSRSEMNVSTLELGDSALYLCASSLEGQGLADTQYFGPGTRLTVL.

V gene TRBV6-5 combines with J gene TRBJ2-7, with D possibly being TRBD2 (5 bases). Trimming shortened V by 10 bases and J by 3 bases, and 19 bases separated the two germline ends. Germline V CDR1 and CDR2: MNHEY, SVGAGI. CDR3 length: 14 residues. The CDR3 sequence: CATYGKTTNYEQYF. The CDR3 DNA is TGTGCCACCTACGGGAAGACAACGAACTACGAGCAGTACTTC.

J is TRBJ2-6 and V is TRBV18; D is ambiguous. Deletions cut 3 bases from V and 7 bases from J, with 1 base between. The germline V gene has CDR1 KGHSH and CDR2 LQKENI. This CDR3 spans 11 amino acids. The CDR3 region has the DNA TGTGCCAGCTCACCTGCCAACGTCCTGACTTTC. Its protein product is CASSPANVLTF.